The clone carrying this T cell receptor beta chain was observed a handful of times. Antigen: not known. Trimming removed 3 bases at V and 5 bases at J, with 5 bases between. Germline V CDR1 and CDR2: SGHDN, FVKESK. The CDR3 totals 11 residues. Quantitative 5'-RACE with molecular barcodes generated TCR beta libraries. TCRdb itself ran the 5' RACE reads through MiXCR, one entry per CDR3 protein. In the table there are a few hundred thousand distinct CDR3 sequences, about a fifth of which are singletons. The data belong to a study of CD8 T cells in ankylosing spondylitis. Findings and caveats of the study: CD8+ by phenotype, disease-linked clones were relatively rare in peripheral blood. A TCR beta motif of several highly homologous variants appeared characteristic of ankylosing spondylitis blood. The clones that were linked to disease were reported to be significantly enriched in matched synovial fluid samples from ankylosing spondylitis patients.

The TCR was taken from a male donor with ankylosing spondylitis. Sequenced sample: blood, either unsorted or a sorted T cell fraction (not recorded which). The chain is built from TRBV14 and TRBJ2-7, with unresolved D. CDR3 residues: CASSHSNEQYF. As DNA, the CDR3 is TGTGCCAGCAGCCATTCGAACGAGCAGTACTTC.